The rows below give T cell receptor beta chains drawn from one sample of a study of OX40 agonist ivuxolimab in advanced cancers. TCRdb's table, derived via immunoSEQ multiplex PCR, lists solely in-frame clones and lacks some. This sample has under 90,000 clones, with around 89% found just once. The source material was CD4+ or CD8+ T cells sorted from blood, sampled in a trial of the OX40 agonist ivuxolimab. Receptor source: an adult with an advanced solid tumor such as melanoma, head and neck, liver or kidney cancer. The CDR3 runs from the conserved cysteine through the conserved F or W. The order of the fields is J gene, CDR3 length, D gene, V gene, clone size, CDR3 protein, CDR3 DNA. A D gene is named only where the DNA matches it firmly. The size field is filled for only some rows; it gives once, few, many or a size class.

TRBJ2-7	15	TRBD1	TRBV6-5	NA	CASRIPGQSSYEQYF	TGTGCCAGCAGAATTCCGGGACAGAGCTCCTACGAGCAGTACTTC
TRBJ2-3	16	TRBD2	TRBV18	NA	CASSRDAGVFTDTQYF	TGTGCCAGCTCACGAGATGCGGGAGTCTTCACAGATACGCAGTATTTT
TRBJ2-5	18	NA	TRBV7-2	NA	CASSTYPPWKKGGETQYF	TGTGCCAGCAGCACATACCCACCCTGGAAAAAGGGGGGGGAGACCCAGTACTTC
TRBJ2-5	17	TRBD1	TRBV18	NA	CASSPLRTGTRVETQYF	TGTGCCAGCTCACCACTTCGGACAGGGACGAGGGTCGAGACCCAGTACTTC
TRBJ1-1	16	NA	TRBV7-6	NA	CASSTRQAGVNTEAFF	TGTGCCAGCAGCACACGACAGGCCGGTGTGAACACTGAAGCTTTCTTT
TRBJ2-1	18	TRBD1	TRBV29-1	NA	CSVDKDRALDWRGSEQFF	TGCAGCGTTGACAAGGACAGGGCCCTGGATTGGAGGGGGAGTGAGCAGTTCTTC
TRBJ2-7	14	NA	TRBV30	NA	CAWSRQPSSYEQYF	TGTGCCTGGAGCAGACAGCCGTCAAGCTACGAGCAGTACTTC
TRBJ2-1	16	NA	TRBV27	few	CASSPSKGLKYNEQFF	TGTGCCAGCAGTCCTAGTAAGGGACTCAAATACAATGAGCAGTTCTTC
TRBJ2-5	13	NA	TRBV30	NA	CAWSVGAQETQYF	TGTGCCTGGAGTGTCGGAGCCCAAGAGACCCAGTACTTC
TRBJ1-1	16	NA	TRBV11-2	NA	CASSSGARGRGTEAFF	TGTGCCAGCAGCTCCGGGGCCCGGGGGCGGGGGACTGAAGCTTTCTTT
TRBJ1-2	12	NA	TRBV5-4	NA	CASSFRGLGYTF	TGTGCCAGCAGCTTCCGGGGGCTCGGCTACACCTTC
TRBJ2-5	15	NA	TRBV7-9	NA	CASAFGGLEGETQYF	TGTGCCAGCGCCTTCGGGGGGCTTGAGGGAGAGACCCAGTACTTC
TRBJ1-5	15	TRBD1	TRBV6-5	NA	CASRGQGASNQPQHF	TGTGCCAGCAGAGGACAGGGGGCTAGCAATCAGCCCCAGCATTTT
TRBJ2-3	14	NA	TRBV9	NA	CASSLTWSTDTQYF	TGTGCCAGCAGCTTGACCTGGAGCACAGATACGCAGTATTTT
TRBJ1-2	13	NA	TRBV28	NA	CASRLLGGYGYTF	TGTGCCAGCAGGCTACTCGGGGGCTATGGCTACACCTTC
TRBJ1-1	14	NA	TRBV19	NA	CASSIPTVNTEAFF	TGTGCCAGTAGTATCCCGACAGTGAACACTGAAGCTTTCTTT
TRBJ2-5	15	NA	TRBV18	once	CASSPSPGPTETQYF	TGTGCCAGCTCACCATCTCCGGGGCCTACGGAGACCCAGTACTTC
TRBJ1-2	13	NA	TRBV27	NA	CASSLTGNYGYTF	TGTGCCAGCAGTCTCACAGGGAACTATGGCTACACCTTC
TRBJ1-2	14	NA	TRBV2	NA	CASSEQGTLYGYTF	TGTGCCAGCAGTGAACAGGGTACTCTCTATGGCTACACCTTC
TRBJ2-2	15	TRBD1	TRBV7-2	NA	CASNRGQGVTGELFF	TGTGCCAGCAATCGGGGACAGGGTGTAACCGGGGAGCTGTTTTTT
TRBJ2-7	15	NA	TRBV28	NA	CASSFTLALPYEQYF	TGTGCCAGCAGTTTTACGCTAGCCCTCCCCTACGAGCAGTACTTC
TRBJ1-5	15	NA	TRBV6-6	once	CASSYSGTGNQPQHF	TGTGCCAGCAGTTACTCGGGTACAGGGAATCAGCCCCAGCATTTT
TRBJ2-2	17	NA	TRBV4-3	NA	CASSQDGGGGITGELFF	TGCGCCAGCAGCCAAGATGGGGGGGGCGGTATCACCGGGGAGCTGTTTTTT
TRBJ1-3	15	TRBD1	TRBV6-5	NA	CASSYDRTGGNTIYF	TGTGCCAGCAGTTACGATCGGACAGGGGGAAACACCATATATTTT
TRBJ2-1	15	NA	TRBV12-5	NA	CASGLGTMGGNEQFF	TGTGCTAGTGGTTTGGGGACCATGGGAGGAAATGAGCAGTTCTTC
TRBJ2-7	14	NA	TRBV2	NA	CASRNLGGPYEQYF	TGTGCCAGCAGGAACTTGGGCGGCCCCTACGAGCAGTACTTC
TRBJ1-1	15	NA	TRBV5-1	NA	CASSTARGVNTEAFF	TGCGCCAGCAGCACCGCGAGGGGGGTGAACACTGAAGCTTTCTTT
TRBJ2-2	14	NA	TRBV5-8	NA	CASSFRGTTGELFF	TGTGCCAGCAGCTTTCGTGGGACCACCGGGGAGCTGTTTTTT
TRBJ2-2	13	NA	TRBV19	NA	CASKQRNTGELFF	TGTGCCAGTAAGCAGCGGAACACCGGGGAGCTGTTTTTT
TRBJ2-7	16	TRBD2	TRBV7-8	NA	CASSGLAGELTYEQYF	TGTGCCAGCAGCGGTCTAGCGGGAGAATTAACCTACGAGCAGTACTTC
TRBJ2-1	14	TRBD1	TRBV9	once	CASSVNMAGGEQFF	TGTGCCAGCAGCGTAAATATGGCAGGGGGTGAGCAGTTCTTC
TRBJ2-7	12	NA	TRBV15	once	CATSRDRYEQYF	TGTGCCACCAGCAGAGATAGGTACGAGCAGTACTTC
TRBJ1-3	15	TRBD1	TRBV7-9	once	CASSLGTGAGNTIYF	TGTGCCAGCAGCTTGGGGACAGGGGCTGGAAACACCATATATTTT
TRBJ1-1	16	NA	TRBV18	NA	CASSSSRAKGDTEAFF	TGTGCCAGCTCATCTTCCAGGGCCAAGGGGGACACTGAAGCTTTCTTT
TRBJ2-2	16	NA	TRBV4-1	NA	CASSQGILANTGELFF	TGCGCCAGCAGCCAAGGGATACTGGCGAACACCGGGGAGCTGTTTTTT
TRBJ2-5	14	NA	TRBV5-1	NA	CASSLAATQETQYF	TGCGCCAGCAGCTTGGCCGCTACCCAAGAGACCCAGTACTTC
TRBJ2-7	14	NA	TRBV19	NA	CASSDQGGTHEQYF	TGTGCCAGTAGCGACCAAGGGGGAACCCACGAGCAGTACTTC
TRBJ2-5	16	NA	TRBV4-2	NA	CASSQDWYAGLETQYF	TGTGCCAGCAGCCAAGATTGGTACGCGGGGTTGGAGACCCAGTACTTC